This TCR beta chain originates from a study of cytomegalovirus exposure and HLA in healthy donors. Overall study results and limits: It was in a later analysis that TCR association rates were seen to vary by HLA locus, highest for DRB1 and lowest for HLA-C.

This CDR3 has 14 residues. Germline V CDR1 and CDR2: LGHNA, YSLEER. The ends were cut back, 1 base at V and 4 bases at J, with 10 bases in the middle. A few counts support this clone. Its specificity is not known. The PCR was carried out with 60 Vbeta primers and 13 Jbeta primers. The repertoire was sequenced with immunoSEQ multiplex PCR; TCRdb's copy has only in-frame clones and lacks some. The sample consists of some 180,000 clones, roughly 13% of them appearing once. Sequenced input: PBMCs. V gene TRBV4-3 combines with J gene TRBJ1-2; D ambiguous. This TCR derives from a man aged 50 or older in good health and CMV-seropositive. The CDR3 DNA follows: TGCGCCAGCAGCCAAGGGACTGAGCCCTATGGCTACACCTTC. It codes for CASSQGTEPYGYTF.